The rows below give T cell receptor beta chains drawn from one sample of a study of blood T cell repertoires in COVID-19. Clones were read by immunoSEQ multiplex PCR, and TCRdb kept only the in-frame ones, dropping some. Among a few hundred thousand clones listed, approximately 88% were seen once. Sequencing input: peripheral blood. All receptors derive from a woman in her twenties or thirties with COVID-19, enrolled during active disease. CDR3s include the opening cysteine and the closing phenylalanine or tryptophan.

V gene | CDR3 protein
TRBV18 | CASSSDRGSTGELFF
TRBV7-6 | CASSLGPGQGQEQYF
TRBV10-3 | CAITPGLAGHTDTQYF
TRBV11-2 | CASRPIGRDSEKLFF
TRBV2 | CASSAGGQGDNSPLHF
TRBV4-2 | CASSQVGGTHNEQFF
TRBV29-1 | CSGRTGTNEKLFF
TRBV11-2 | CASSLAETGRYNSPLHF
TRBV5-6 | CASSSMLTEIGRMNTEAFF
TRBV6-5 | CASSNGQGAYNEQFF
TRBV24-1 | CATSGPGRVGSESSYNEQFF
TRBV5-6 | CASSHFRDRFDNEQFF
TRBV6-4 | CASSDPWVRETQYF
TRBV7-6 | CASSRGTGNNSPLHF
TRBV6-2/TRBV6-3 | CASSHLGPGNQPQHF
TRBV19 | CASSVQGQLEAFF
TRBV24-1 | CATSDFYQNTDTQYF
TRBV7-2 | CASSLVSSLNTGELFF
TRBV24-1 | CATSDRRRLSGTDTQYF
TRBV18 | CASSRAGENYEQYF
TRBV27 | CATQRARTGELFF
TRBV27 | CASSGAGNSNQPQHF
TRBV19 | CASSILGGSEQFF
TRBV19 | CASSVLLSEQFF
TRBV7-6 | CASSFNTRSGANVLTF
TRBV10-3 | CAISEIRTGDGYTF
TRBV9 | CASRAAGTGAGYTF
TRBV9 | CASSVVGTGGDTQYF
TRBV5-5 | CASSPDTSGSPLRTDTQYF